Listed here is a single TCR beta chain. This sample was taken from a study of blood T cell repertoires in COVID-19. Study-wide background: The cDNA or gDNA used as material had been derived from T cells, B-cell-depleted T cells, or PBMCs.

This CDR3 comprises 15 residues. Trimming at V came to 3 bases and at J to 8 bases, leaving 10 bases not matched to a gene. Per the germline V gene, CDR1 is MGHRA and CDR2 is YSYEKL. The assay was immunoSEQ multiplex PCR, and TCRdb's table has in-frame clones only and misses some. The data hold around 100,000 clones, with over 65% observed a single time. This TCR was recovered from a woman between 40 and 50 years old with acute or convalescent COVID-19. The chain is built from TRBV4-1 and TRBJ1-3; 7 nucleotides align to TRBD1. The sequenced sample was peripheral blood. DNA for the CDR3: TGCGCCAGCAGCCAGAGGACAGGCAGTCGGGACACCATATATTTT. It specifies CASSQRTGSRDTIYF.